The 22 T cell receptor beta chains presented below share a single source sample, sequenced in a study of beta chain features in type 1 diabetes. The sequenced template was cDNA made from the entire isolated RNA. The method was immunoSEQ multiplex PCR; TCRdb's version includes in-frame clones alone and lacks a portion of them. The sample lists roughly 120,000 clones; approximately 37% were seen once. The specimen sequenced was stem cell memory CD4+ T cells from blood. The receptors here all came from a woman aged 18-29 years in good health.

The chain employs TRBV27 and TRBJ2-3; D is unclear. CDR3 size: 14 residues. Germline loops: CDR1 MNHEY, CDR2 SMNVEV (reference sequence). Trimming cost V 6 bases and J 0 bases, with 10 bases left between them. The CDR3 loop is CASRYSTSTDTQYF. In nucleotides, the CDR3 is TGTGCCAGCAGATATTCAACTAGCACAGATACGCAGTATTTT.

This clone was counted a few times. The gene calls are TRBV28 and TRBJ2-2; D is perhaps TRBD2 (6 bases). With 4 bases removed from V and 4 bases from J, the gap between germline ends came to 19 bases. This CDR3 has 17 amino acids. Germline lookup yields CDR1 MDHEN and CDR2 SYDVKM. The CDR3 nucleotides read TGTGCCAGCAGTTCCCCCCTGGGCGGGGATAGCACCGGGGAGCTGTTTTTT. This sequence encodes CASSSPLGGDSTGELFF.

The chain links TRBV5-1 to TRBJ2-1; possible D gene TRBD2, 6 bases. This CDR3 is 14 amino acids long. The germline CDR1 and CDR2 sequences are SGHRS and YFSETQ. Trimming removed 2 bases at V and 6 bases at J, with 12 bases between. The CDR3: CASSFAGGLNEQFF. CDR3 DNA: TGCGCCAGCAGCTTTGCCGGGGGACTCAATGAGCAGTTCTTC.

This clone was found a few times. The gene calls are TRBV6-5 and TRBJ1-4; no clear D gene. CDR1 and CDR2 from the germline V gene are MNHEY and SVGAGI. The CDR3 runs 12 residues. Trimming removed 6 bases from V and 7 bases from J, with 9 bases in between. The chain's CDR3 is CASSYHGEKLFF. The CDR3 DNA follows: TGTGCCAGCAGCTACCACGGTGAAAAACTGTTTTTT.

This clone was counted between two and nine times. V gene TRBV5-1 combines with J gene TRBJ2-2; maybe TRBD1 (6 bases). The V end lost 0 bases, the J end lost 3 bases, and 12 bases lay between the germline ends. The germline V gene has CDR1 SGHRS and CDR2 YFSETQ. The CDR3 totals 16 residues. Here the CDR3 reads CASSLGAGDDTGELFF. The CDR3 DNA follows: TGCGCCAGCAGCTTGGGTGCAGGGGACGACACCGGGGAGCTGTTTTTT.

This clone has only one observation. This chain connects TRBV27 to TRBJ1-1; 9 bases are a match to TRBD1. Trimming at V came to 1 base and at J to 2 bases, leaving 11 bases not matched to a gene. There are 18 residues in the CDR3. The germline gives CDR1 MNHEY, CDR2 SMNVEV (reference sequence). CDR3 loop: CASSLWPYRDRDNTEAFF. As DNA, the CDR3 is TGTGCCAGCAGTTTATGGCCTTACCGGGACAGGGATAACACTGAAGCTTTCTTT.

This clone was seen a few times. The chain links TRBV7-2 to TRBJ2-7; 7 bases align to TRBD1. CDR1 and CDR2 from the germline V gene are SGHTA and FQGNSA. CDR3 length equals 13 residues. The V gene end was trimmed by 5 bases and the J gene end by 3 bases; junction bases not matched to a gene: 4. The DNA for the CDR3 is TGTGCCAGCAGCCCTGGGACAGACTACGAGCAGTACTTC. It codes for CASSPGTDYEQYF.

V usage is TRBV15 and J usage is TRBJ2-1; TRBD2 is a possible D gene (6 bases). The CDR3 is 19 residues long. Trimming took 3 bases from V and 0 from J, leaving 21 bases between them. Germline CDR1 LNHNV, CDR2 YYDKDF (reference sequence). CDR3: CATSSSRGNDRRSYNEQFF. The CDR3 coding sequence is TGTGCCACCAGCAGCTCCCGCGGGAACGACAGACGCTCCTACAATGAGCAGTTCTTC.

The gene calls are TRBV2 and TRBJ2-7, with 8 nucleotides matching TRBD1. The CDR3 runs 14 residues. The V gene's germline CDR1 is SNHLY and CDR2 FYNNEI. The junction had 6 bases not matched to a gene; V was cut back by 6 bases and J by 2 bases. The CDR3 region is CASRQRTGPYEQYF. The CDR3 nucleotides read TGTGCCAGCAGGCAACGGACAGGGCCCTACGAGCAGTACTTC.

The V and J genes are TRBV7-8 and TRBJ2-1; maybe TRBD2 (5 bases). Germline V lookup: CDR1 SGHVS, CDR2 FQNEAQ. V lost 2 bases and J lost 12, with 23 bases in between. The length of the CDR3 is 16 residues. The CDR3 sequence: CASSLRATRSGVGQFF. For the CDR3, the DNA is TGTGCCAGCAGCTTAAGGGCTACTAGATCAGGAGTGGGGCAGTTCTTC. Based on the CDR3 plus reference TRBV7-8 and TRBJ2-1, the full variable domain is GAGVSQSPRYKVAKRGQDVALRCDPISGHVSLFWYQQALGQGPEFLTYFQNEAQLDKSGLPSDRFFAERPEGSVSTLKIQRTQQEDSAVYLCASSLRATRSGVGQFFGPGTRLTVL.

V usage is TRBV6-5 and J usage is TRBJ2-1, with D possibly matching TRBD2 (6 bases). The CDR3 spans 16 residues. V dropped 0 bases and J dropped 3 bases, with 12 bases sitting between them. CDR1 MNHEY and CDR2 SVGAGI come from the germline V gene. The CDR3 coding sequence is TGTGCCAGCAGTTACTCGGCGGGACCCAGCTACAATGAGCAGTTCTTC. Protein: CASSYSAGPSYNEQFF.

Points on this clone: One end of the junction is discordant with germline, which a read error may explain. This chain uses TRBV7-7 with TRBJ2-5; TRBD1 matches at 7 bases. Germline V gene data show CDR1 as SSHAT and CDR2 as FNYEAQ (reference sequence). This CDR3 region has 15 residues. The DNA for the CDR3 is TGTGCTAGCAAACACAGGGGCGGGTTGGAAGAGACCCAGTACTTC. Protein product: CASKHRGGLEETQYF.

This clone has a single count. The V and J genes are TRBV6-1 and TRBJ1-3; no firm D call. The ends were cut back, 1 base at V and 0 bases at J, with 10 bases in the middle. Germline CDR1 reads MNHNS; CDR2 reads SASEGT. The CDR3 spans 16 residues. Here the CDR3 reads CASSEVPEISGNTIYF. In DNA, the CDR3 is TGTGCCAGCAGTGAAGTCCCGGAGATCTCTGGAAACACCATATATTTT.

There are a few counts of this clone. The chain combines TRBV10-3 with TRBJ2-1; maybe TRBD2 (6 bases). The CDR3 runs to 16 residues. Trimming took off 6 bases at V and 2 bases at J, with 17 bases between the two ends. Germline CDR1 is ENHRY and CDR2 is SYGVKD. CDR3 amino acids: CAIRGSPGVTYNEQFF. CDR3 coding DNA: TGTGCCATCAGAGGGTCCCCGGGAGTAACCTACAATGAGCAGTTCTTC.

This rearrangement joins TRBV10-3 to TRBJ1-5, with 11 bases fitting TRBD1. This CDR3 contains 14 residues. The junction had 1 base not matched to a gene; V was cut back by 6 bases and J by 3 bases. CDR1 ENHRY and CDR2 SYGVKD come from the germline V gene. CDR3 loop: CAIRGQGDNQPQHF. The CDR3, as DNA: TGTGCCATCAGGGGACAGGGGGACAATCAGCCCCAGCATTTT.

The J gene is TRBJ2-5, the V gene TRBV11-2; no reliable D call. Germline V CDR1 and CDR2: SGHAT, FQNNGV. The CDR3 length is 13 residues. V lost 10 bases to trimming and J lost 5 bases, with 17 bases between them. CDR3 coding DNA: TGTGCCACCTCGACCAGACCCGGGGAGACCCAGTACTTC. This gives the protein CATSTRPGETQYF.

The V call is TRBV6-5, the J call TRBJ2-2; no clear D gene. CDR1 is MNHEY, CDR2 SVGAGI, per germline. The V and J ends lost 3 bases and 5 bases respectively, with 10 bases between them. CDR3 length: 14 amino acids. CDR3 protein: CASSYHRDTGELFF. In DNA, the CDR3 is TGTGCCAGCAGTTATCACAGAGATACCGGGGAGCTGTTTTTT.

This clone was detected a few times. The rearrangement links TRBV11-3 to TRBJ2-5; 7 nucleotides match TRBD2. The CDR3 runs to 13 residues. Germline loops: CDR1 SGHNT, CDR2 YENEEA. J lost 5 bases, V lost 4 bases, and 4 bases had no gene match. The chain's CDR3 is CASSSSGPETQYF. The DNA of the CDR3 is TGTGCCAGCAGCTCTAGCGGCCCGGAGACCCAGTACTTC.

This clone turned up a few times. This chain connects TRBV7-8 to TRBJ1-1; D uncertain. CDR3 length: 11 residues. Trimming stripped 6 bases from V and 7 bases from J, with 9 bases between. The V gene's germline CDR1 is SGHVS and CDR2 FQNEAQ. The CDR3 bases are TGTGCCAGCAGTCGGCCGGGTGAAGCTTTCTTT. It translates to CASSRPGEAFF.

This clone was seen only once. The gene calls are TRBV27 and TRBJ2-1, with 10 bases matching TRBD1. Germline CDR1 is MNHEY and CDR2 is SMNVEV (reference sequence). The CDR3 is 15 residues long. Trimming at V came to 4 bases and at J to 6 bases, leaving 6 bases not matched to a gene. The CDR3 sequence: CASSSGQGPVNEQFF. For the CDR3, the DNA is TGTGCCAGCAGTTCGGGACAGGGGCCTGTCAATGAGCAGTTCTTC.

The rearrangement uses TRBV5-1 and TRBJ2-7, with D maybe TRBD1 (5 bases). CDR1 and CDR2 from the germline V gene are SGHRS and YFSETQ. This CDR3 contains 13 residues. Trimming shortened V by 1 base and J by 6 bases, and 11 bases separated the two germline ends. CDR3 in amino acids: CASSLFKGVEQYF. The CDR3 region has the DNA TGCGCCAGCAGCTTGTTCAAAGGGGTCGAGCAGTACTTC.

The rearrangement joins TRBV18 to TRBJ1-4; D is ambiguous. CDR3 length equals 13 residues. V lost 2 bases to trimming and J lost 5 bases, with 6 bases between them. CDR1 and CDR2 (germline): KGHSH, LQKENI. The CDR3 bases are TGTGCCAGCTCACCAGGACTCAATGAAAAACTGTTTTTT. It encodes CASSPGLNEKLFF.